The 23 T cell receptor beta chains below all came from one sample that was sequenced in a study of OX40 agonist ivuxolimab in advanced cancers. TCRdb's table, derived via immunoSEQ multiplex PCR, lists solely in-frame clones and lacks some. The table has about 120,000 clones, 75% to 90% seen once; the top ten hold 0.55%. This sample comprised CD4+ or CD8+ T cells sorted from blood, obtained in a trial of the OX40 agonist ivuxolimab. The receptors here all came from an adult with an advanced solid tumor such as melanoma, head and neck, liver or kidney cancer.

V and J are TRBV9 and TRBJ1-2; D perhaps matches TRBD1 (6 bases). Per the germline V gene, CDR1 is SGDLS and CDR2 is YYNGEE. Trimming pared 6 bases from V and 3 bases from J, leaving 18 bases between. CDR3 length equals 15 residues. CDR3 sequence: CASKAGEGDHYGYTF. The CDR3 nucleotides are TGTGCCAGCAAGGCAGGGGAGGGCGACCACTATGGCTACACCTTC.

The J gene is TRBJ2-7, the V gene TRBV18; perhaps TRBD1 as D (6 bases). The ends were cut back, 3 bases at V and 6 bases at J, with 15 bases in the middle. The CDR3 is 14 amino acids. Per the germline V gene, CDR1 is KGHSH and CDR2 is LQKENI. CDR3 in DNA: TGTGCCAGCTCACCGACTACAGGGAAGGGCGAGCAGTACTTC. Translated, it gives CASSPTTGKGEQYF.

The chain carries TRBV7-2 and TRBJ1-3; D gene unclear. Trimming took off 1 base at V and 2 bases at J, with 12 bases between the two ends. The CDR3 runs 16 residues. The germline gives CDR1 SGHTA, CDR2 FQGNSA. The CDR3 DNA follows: TGTGCCAGCAGCTTAGTCCAGAGAGGGCCTGGAAACACCATATATTTT. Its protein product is CASSLVQRGPGNTIYF.

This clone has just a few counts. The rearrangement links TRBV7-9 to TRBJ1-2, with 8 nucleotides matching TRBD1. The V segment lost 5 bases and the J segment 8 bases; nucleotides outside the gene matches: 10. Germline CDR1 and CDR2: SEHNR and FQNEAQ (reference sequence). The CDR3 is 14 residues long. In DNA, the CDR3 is TGTGCCAGCAGCCATCGGGACAGGCCCTCGGGCTACACCTTC. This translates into CASSHRDRPSGYTF.

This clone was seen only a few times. DNA for the CDR3: TGCGCCAGCAGCCAGGCTAGTCCGGGTACAGATACGCAGTATTTT. Translating gives CASSQASPGTDTQYF. The chain joins TRBV4-3 to TRBJ2-3; the D is unclear. Germline V gives CDR1 LGHNA, CDR2 YSLEER. Trimming left V 3 bases short and J 3 bases short, with 13 bases between. CDR3 size: 15 residues.

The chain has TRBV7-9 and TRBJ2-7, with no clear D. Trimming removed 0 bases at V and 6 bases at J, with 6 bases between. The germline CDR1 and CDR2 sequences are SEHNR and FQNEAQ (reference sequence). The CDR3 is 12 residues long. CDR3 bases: TGTGCCAGCAGCTTAGCGGGCTTCGAGCAGTACTTC. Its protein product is CASSLAGFEQYF. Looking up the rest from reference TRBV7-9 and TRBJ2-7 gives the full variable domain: DTGVSQNPRHKITKRGQNVTFRCDPISEHNRLYWYRQTLGQGPEFLTYFQNEAQLEKSRLLSDRFSAERPKGSFSTLEIQRTEQGDSAMYLCASSLAGFEQYFGPGTRLTVT.

The chain's CDR3 is CASSRGRTYGYTF. The CDR3 DNA follows: TGCGCCAGCAGCCGGGGACGGACCTATGGCTACACCTTC. This sequence joins TRBV4-1 and TRBJ1-2; maybe TRBD1 (5 bases). Germline V gene lookup returns CDR1 MGHRA and CDR2 YSYEKL. The CDR3 is 13 amino acids. V was pared by 4 bases and J by 4 bases, with 10 bases between.

CDR3 sequence: CASRARGNTEAFF. The CDR3, as DNA: TGTGCCAGCAGAGCCAGGGGGAACACTGAAGCTTTCTTT. The chain employs TRBV6-5 and TRBJ1-1; D is possibly TRBD1 (6 bases). The CDR3 length is 13 residues. The V gene lost 6 bases and the J gene lost 1 base, with 9 bases spanning the gap. Germline CDR1 is MNHEY and CDR2 is SVGAGI.

The CDR3 loop is CASSVGLAGNSYEQYF. As DNA, the CDR3 is TGTGCCAGCAGCGTAGGACTAGCGGGGAACTCCTACGAGCAGTACTTC. This chain joins TRBV9 and TRBJ2-7; 11 bases are shared with TRBD2. This CDR3 region has 16 residues. Germline CDR1 and CDR2: SGDLS and YYNGEE. V dropped 0 bases and J dropped 0; count of bases not matched to a gene: 2.

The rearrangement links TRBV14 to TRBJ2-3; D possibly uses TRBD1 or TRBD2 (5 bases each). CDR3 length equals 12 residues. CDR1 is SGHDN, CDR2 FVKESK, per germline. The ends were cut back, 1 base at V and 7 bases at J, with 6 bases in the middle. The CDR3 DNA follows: TGTGCCAGCAGCCAAGGGGGGTATACGCAGTATTTT. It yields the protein CASSQGGYTQYF.

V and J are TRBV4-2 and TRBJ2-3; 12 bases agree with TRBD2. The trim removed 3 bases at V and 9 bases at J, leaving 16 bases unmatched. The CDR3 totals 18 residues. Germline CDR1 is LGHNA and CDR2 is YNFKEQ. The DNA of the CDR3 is TGTGCCAGCAGCCAGGGACTGCCTAGCGGGGGGGGCCCGGGGACGCAGTATTTT. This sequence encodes CASSQGLPSGGGPGTQYF.

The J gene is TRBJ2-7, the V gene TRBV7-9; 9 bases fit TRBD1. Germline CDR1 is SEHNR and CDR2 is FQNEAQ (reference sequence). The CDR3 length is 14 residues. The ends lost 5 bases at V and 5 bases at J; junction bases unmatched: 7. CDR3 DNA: TGTGCCAGCAGCCCGGGACAGGGATTTGACGAGCAGTACTTC. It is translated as CASSPGQGFDEQYF.

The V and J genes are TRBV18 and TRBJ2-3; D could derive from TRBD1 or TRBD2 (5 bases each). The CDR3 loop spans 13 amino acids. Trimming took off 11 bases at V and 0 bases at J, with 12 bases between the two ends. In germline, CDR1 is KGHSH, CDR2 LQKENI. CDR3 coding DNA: TGTGCCGGGCACGGGGCTAGCACAGATACGCAGTATTTT. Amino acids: CAGHGASTDTQYF.

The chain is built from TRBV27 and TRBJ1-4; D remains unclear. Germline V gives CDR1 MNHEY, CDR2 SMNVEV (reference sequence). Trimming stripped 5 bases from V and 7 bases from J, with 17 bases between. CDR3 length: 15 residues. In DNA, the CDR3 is TGTGCCAGCAGTCTGAATCGGGAACGACGTGAAAAACTGTTTTTT. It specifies CASSLNRERREKLFF.

The CDR3 loop reads CASSYEVTDTQYF. The DNA for the CDR3 is TGTGCCAGCAGTTACGAGGTCACAGATACGCAGTATTTT. The chain couples TRBV6-4 to TRBJ2-3, with D unclear. The CDR3 spans 13 residues. CDR1 is MRHNA, CDR2 SNTAGT, per germline. The V end lost 5 bases, the J end lost 2 bases, and 8 bases lay between the germline ends.

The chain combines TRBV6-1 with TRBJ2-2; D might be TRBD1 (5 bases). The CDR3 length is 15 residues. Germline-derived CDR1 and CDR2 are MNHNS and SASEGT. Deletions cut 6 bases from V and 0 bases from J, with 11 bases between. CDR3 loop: CASSFDRPNTGELFF. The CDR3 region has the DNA TGTGCCAGCAGCTTTGACAGACCGAACACCGGGGAGCTGTTTTTT.

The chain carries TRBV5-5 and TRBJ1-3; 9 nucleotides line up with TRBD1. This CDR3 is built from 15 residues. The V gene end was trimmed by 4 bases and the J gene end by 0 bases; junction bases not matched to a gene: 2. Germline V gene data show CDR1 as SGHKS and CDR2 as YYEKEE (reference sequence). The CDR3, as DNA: TGTGCCAGCAGCCCGGACAGGGGCTCTGGAAACACCATATATTTT. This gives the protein CASSPDRGSGNTIYF.

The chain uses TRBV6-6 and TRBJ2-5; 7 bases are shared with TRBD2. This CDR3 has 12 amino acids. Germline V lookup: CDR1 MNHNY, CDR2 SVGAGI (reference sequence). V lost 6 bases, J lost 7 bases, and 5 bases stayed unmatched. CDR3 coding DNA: TGTGCCAGCAGCCAGGGCGGGGGGACCCAGTACTTC. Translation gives CASSQGGGTQYF.

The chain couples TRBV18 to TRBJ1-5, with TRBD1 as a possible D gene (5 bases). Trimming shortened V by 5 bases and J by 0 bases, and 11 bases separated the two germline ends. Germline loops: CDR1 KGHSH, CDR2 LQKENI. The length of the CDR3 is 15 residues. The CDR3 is CASSEGRISNQPQHF. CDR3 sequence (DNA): TGTGCCAGCTCAGAGGGACGTATTAGCAATCAGCCCCAGCATTTT.

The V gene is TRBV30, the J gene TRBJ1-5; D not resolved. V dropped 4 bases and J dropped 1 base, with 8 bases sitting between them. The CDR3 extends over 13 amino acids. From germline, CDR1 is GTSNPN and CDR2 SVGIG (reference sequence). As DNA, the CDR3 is TGTGCCTGGACGAGGAGGAGCAATCAGCCCCAGCATTTT. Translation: CAWTRRSNQPQHF. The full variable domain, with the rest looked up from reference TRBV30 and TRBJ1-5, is SQTIHQWPATLVQPVGSPLSLECTVEGTSNPNLYWYRQAAGRGLQLLFYSVGIGQISSEVPQNLSASRPQDRQFILSSKKLLLSDSGFYLCAWTRRSNQPQHFGDGTRLSIL.

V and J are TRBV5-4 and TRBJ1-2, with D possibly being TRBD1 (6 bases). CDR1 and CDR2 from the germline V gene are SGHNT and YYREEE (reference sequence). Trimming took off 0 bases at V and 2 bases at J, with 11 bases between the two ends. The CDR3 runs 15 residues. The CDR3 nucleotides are TGTGCCAGCAGCTTGGGGGCAGGGGAAAACTATGGCTACACCTTC. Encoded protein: CASSLGAGENYGYTF.

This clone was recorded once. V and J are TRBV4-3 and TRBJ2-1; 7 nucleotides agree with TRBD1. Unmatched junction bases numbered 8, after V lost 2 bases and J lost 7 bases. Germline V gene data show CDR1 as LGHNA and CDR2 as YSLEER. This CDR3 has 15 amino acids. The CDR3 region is CASSQQTGVGNEQFF. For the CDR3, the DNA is TGCGCCAGCAGCCAACAAACAGGGGTGGGGAATGAGCAGTTCTTC.

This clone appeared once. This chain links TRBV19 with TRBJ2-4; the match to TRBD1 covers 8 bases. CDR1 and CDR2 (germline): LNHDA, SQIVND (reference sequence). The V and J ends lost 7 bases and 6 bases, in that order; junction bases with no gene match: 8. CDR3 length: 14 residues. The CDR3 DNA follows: TGTGCCAGTAAAAGTGGGCAGGGGGCAAACATTCAGTACTTC. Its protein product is CASKSGQGANIQYF.